These 27 T cell receptor beta chains originate from one sample sequenced in a study of cytomegalovirus exposure and HLA in healthy donors. Both 60 Vbeta primers and 13 Jbeta primers went into the PCR. This table comes from immunoSEQ multiplex PCR, and its TCRdb copy is limited to in-frame clones, with some not included. The sample lists 100,000 to 150,000 clones; more than 15% were seen once. The sample consisted of PBMCs. The source is a female donor in good health and CMV-seropositive.

This sequence joins TRBV27 and TRBJ2-5, with 11 bases that match TRBD1. The V gene's germline CDR1 is MNHEY and CDR2 SMNVEV (reference sequence). The CDR3 runs to 17 residues. The J segment lost 2 bases and the V segment lost 4 bases, leaving 9 bases of the junction unmatched. CDR3 nucleotide sequence: TGTGCCAGCAGTTCAATTGGGACAGGGGGATGGCAAGAGACCCAGTACTTC. Translating gives CASSSIGTGGWQETQYF.

The CDR3 DNA reads TGCGCCAGCAGCCAAAGTCTTTCAGGAATCTATGGCTACACCTTC. Translation: CASSQSLSGIYGYTF. The chain joins TRBV4-3 to TRBJ1-2; D call uncertain. The CDR3 covers 15 residues. Germline lookup yields CDR1 LGHNA and CDR2 YSLEER. Trimming pared 2 bases from V and 4 bases from J, leaving 14 bases between.

This clone appeared a few times. The V call is TRBV28, the J call TRBJ2-7; no firm D call. CDR3 length: 12 amino acids. V gave up 3 bases and J gave up 4 bases, with 7 bases separating them. CDR1 MDHEN and CDR2 SYDVKM come from the germline V gene. Here the CDR3 DNA reads TGTGCCAGCAGTTTTGTAGCTTACGAGCAGTACTTC. Its translation: CASSFVAYEQYF.

This clone was found a few times. The rearrangement links TRBV7-9 to TRBJ1-2; 7 bases agree with TRBD1. Per germline, CDR1 SEHNR and CDR2 FQNEAQ (reference sequence). The CDR3 sequence is 16 residues long. The V segment lost 4 bases and the J segment 1 base; nucleotides outside the gene matches: 9. CDR3 nucleotides: TGTGCCAGCAGCTCCCATGGACAGGCGAATAACTATGGCTACACCTTC. This gives the protein CASSSHGQANNYGYTF.

This sequence joins TRBV19 and TRBJ2-5, with a weak D call TRBD1 (6 bases). The CDR3 loop spans 14 amino acids. V was clipped by 6 bases and J by 4 bases, with 15 bases between them. Germline CDR1 LNHDA, CDR2 SQIVND (reference sequence). CDR3 in amino acids: CASRITGSGETQYF. CDR3 in DNA: TGTGCCAGTAGAATCACAGGGTCAGGAGAGACCCAGTACTTC.

In this sample, this clone turned up a few times. The chain links TRBV7-9 to TRBJ2-6, with 8 bases lining up with TRBD1. The CDR3 is made up of 17 amino acids. Germline-derived CDR1 and CDR2 are SEHNR and FQNEAQ (reference sequence). The J segment lost 0 bases and the V segment lost 0 bases, leaving 1 base of the junction unmatched. CDR3 amino acids: CASSLATGGSGANVLTF. CDR3 DNA sequence: TGTGCCAGCAGCTTAGCTACAGGGGGCTCTGGGGCCAACGTCCTGACTTTC. Using reference TRBV7-9 and TRBJ2-6 for the parts outside the CDR3, the full variable domain is DTGVSQNPRHKITKRGQNVTFRCDPISEHNRLYWYRQTLGQGPEFLTYFQNEAQLEKSRLLSDRFSAERPKGSFSTLEIQRTEQGDSAMYLCASSLATGGSGANVLTFGAGSRLTVL.

The rearrangement uses TRBV7-8 and TRBJ2-2; no definite D call. V gave up 4 bases and J gave up 6 bases, with 12 bases separating them. This CDR3 has 14 residues. Germline assignment: CDR1 SGHVS and CDR2 FQNEAQ. CDR3 coding DNA: TGTGCCAGCAGCTACCCGTCCAGCGCCGGGGAGCTGTTTTTT. Its translation: CASSYPSSAGELFF.

This sequence joins TRBV6-5 and TRBJ1-2, with unresolved D. Trimming took off 5 bases at V and 7 bases at J, with 14 bases between the two ends. The CDR3 covers 13 residues. Per the germline V gene, CDR1 is MNHEY and CDR2 is SVGAGI. In DNA form, the CDR3 reads TGTGCCAGCAGTCACGCAGTTCTCTCTGGCTACACCTTC. Translating it yields CASSHAVLSGYTF.

CDR3 nucleotide sequence: TGTGCCAGTAGTATCTGGCCGAACTATGGCTACACCTTC. Residues: CASSIWPNYGYTF. The rearrangement joins TRBV19 to TRBJ1-2; no firm D call. Trimming removed 3 bases from V and 2 bases from J, with 7 bases in between. The germline V gene encodes CDR1 LNHDA and CDR2 SQIVND (reference sequence). This CDR3 comprises 13 residues.

This clone showed up just a few times. The J gene is TRBJ1-1, the V gene TRBV30, with 7 bases aligning to TRBD1. The V and J ends lost 1 base and 3 bases, in that order; junction bases with no gene match: 2. The CDR3 is 13 residues long. CDR1 and CDR2 from the germline V gene are GTSNPN and SVGIG (reference sequence). The CDR3 DNA sequence: TGTGCCTGGAGTGGAGACAGGGACACTGAAGCTTTCTTT. Its protein is CAWSGDRDTEAFF.

There are a few counts of this clone. The CDR3 DNA reads TGTGCCAGCAGTTCCGGGTTACAGGGACAAGAGACCCAGTACTTC. Translating gives CASSSGLQGQETQYF. The chain couples TRBV27 to TRBJ2-5; D may be TRBD1 (6 bases). V lost 4 bases and J 2 bases, leaving 14 bases between the germline ends. The CDR3 is made up of 15 amino acids. CDR1 is MNHEY and CDR2 is SMNVEV in the germline V gene (reference sequence).

The chain carries TRBV30 and TRBJ1-1; no reliable D call. The CDR3 spans 11 residues. The germline V and J ends were trimmed by 5 bases and 10 bases, with 14 bases remaining between them. The germline V gene has CDR1 GTSNPN and CDR2 SVGIG (reference sequence). The CDR3 DNA reads TGTGCCTGGCGTAAGACCCGAGGAGCTTTCTTT. It is translated as CAWRKTRGAFF.

This clone was detected a few times. The chain recombines TRBV5-4 with TRBJ2-7, with 8 bases that match TRBD2. V lost 4 bases, J lost 2 bases, and 17 bases stayed unmatched. The CDR3 is 18 amino acids. CDR1 is SGHNT, CDR2 YYREEE, per germline (reference sequence). The CDR3 reads CASSLEEMGLVSPYEQYF. The CDR3 nucleotides read TGTGCCAGCAGCCTGGAAGAGATGGGACTAGTGTCACCCTACGAGCAGTACTTC.

V and J are TRBV6-5 and TRBJ2-7; 8 nucleotides line up with TRBD1. Per germline, CDR1 MNHEY and CDR2 SVGAGI. The CDR3 consists of 14 residues. With 5 bases clipped from V and 0 bases from J, the junction kept 3 bases outside the gene matches. The CDR3 sequence is CASSRDRHSYEQYF. CDR3 DNA sequence: TGTGCCAGCAGTCGGGACAGGCACTCCTACGAGCAGTACTTC.

The gene calls are TRBV5-1 and TRBJ1-1; D uncertain. Trimming took 4 bases from V and 1 from J, leaving 11 bases between them. The CDR3 consists of 14 residues. Germline CDR1 reads SGHRS; CDR2 reads YFSETQ. CDR3 residues: CASSAQRGNTEAFF. CDR3 nucleotides: TGCGCCAGCAGCGCACAAAGAGGGAACACTGAAGCTTTCTTT. The variable domain in full, completed from reference TRBV5-1 and TRBJ1-1, reads KAGVTQTPRYLIKTRGQQVTLSCSPISGHRSVSWYQQTPGQGLQFLFEYFSETQRNKGNFPGRFSGRQFSNSRSEMNVSTLELGDSALYLCASSAQRGNTEAFFGQGTRLTVV.

This clone appeared a few times. The V gene is TRBV5-6, the J gene TRBJ2-1, with D hard to call. V gave up 0 bases and J gave up 4 bases, with 14 bases separating them. Germline V gene data show CDR1 as SGHDT and CDR2 as YYEEEE. The CDR3 spans 16 residues. The CDR3 bases are TGTGCCAGCAGCTTGGTTGCAGCGTCGGGTTACAATGAGCAGTTCTTC. It yields the protein CASSLVAASGYNEQFF.

V gene TRBV2 combines with J gene TRBJ2-7, with 9 bases matching TRBD2. After removal of 5 bases from V and 4 bases from J, the junction contained 9 bases not matched to a gene. The CDR3 is 15 residues long. Germline V CDR1 and CDR2: SNHLY, FYNNEI. CDR3: CASSPLRTSEYEQYF. CDR3 bases: TGTGCCAGCAGTCCCCTCCGGACTAGCGAATACGAGCAGTACTTC.

The chain employs TRBV5-1 and TRBJ2-7; D is ambiguous. The CDR3 sequence is 12 residues long. CDR1 is SGHRS and CDR2 is YFSETQ in the germline V gene. V was trimmed by 4 bases and J by 7 bases, leaving 12 bases between them. CDR3 protein: CASSQDLKEQYF. CDR3 in DNA: TGCGCCAGCAGCCAGGATCTTAAAGAGCAGTACTTC. The full variable domain, its missing parts supplied by reference TRBV5-1 and TRBJ2-7, is KAGVTQTPRYLIKTRGQQVTLSCSPISGHRSVSWYQQTPGQGLQFLFEYFSETQRNKGNFPGRFSGRQFSNSRSEMNVSTLELGDSALYLCASSQDLKEQYFGPGTRLTVT.

V gene TRBV6-5 combines with J gene TRBJ1-2; D remains unclear. The germline V and J ends were trimmed by 2 bases and 4 bases, with 11 bases remaining between them. CDR3 length: 14 amino acids. Germline V lookup: CDR1 MNHEY, CDR2 SVGAGI. The CDR3, as DNA: TGTGCCAGCAGTTACGCGGCGGGAGGCTATGGCTACACCTTC. Amino acids: CASSYAAGGYGYTF.

This clone was seen more than once but under ten times. The V gene is TRBV29-1, the J gene TRBJ1-2; tentative D call: TRBD1 (5 bases). The V gene lost 4 bases and the J gene lost 1 base, with 10 bases spanning the gap. Germline V CDR1 and CDR2: SQVTM, ANQGSEA. The CDR3 spans 13 residues. The CDR3 DNA follows: TGCAGCGTTGTCGACAGATTTAACTATGGCTACACCTTC. Amino acid sequence: CSVVDRFNYGYTF.

In this sample, this clone turned up a few times. The V gene is TRBV19, the J gene TRBJ2-7, with a weak D call TRBD1 (6 bases). V was shortened by 7 bases and J by 0 bases, with 19 bases between the two germline ends. This CDR3 contains 16 residues. Germline assignment: CDR1 LNHDA and CDR2 SQIVND (reference sequence). The CDR3 spells CASTPRLSTGSYEQYF. DNA of the CDR3: TGTGCCAGTACCCCGCGACTCTCGACAGGCTCCTACGAGCAGTACTTC.

Only a few counts were recorded for this clone. The V gene is TRBV7-3, the J gene TRBJ2-5; tentative D call: TRBD2 (6 bases). This CDR3 has 15 amino acids. Between the trimmed V and J ends, which lost 3 bases and 2 bases, there was a span of 13 bases. Germline CDR1 is SGHTA and CDR2 is FQGTGA. CDR3 protein: CASSLRGTQQETQYF. DNA for the CDR3: TGTGCCAGCAGCTTGCGCGGGACCCAACAAGAGACCCAGTACTTC.

The chain carries TRBV7-6 and TRBJ2-1; D ambiguous. Between the trimmed V and J ends, which lost 4 bases and 8 bases, there was a span of 9 bases. The CDR3 spans 12 residues. Per germline, CDR1 SGHVS and CDR2 FNYEAQ. In DNA form, the CDR3 reads TGTGCCAGCAGCTCCCTTATTGATGAGCAGTTCTTC. Protein: CASSSLIDEQFF. Drawing the rest from reference TRBV7-6 and TRBJ2-1, the complete variable domain is GAGVSQSPRYKVTKRGQDVALRCDPISGHVSLYWYRQALGQGPEFLTYFNYEAQQDKSGLPNDRFSAERPEGSISTLTIQRTEQRDSAMYRCASSSLIDEQFFGPGTRLTVL.

The V call is TRBV27, the J call TRBJ1-6, with D hard to call. V was clipped by 6 bases and J by 0 bases, with 9 bases between them. The germline gives CDR1 MNHEY, CDR2 SMNVEV (reference sequence). This CDR3 spans 15 amino acids. CDR3 loop: CASRNEGSYNSPLHF. CDR3 sequence (DNA): TGTGCCAGCAGGAATGAGGGCTCCTATAATTCACCCCTCCACTTT.

This clone has a handful of counts. This chain links TRBV4-1 with TRBJ1-6; D possibly corresponds to TRBD1 (6 bases). This CDR3 comprises 16 residues. Per germline, CDR1 MGHRA and CDR2 YSYEKL. Between the trimmed V and J ends, which lost 0 bases and 8 bases, there was a span of 14 bases. The CDR3 here is CASSQESTGPDSPLHF. The DNA of the CDR3 is TGCGCCAGCAGCCAAGAGAGTACAGGGCCTGATTCACCCCTCCACTTT.

The table lists this clone with a few counts. This chain joins TRBV2 and TRBJ2-7; TRBD1 matches at 8 bases. CDR3 length: 15 amino acids. Germline CDR1 is SNHLY and CDR2 is FYNNEI. V trimming: 4 bases; J trimming: 1 base; junction bases outside the gene matches: 6. The CDR3 reads CASSVGGQGSYEQYF. The CDR3 DNA follows: TGTGCCAGCAGTGTTGGCGGACAGGGTTCCTACGAGCAGTACTTC.

This chain links TRBV21-1 with TRBJ2-7; no check of the table's D call, TRBD2, against the DNA was made. TRBV21-1 is recorded as a pseudogene. The CDR3 is 15 residues long. CDR3 bases: TGTGCCAGCAGCGAGGGTATCAGCGATCCCTACGAGCAGTACTTC. Protein sequence: CASSEGISDPYEQYF.